One sample yielded the 18 T cell receptor beta chains listed below, sequenced in a study. One entry per CDR3 protein results from TCRdb running MiXCR on the RT-PCR reads. The profile covers hundreds of thousands of distinct CDR3 sequences, with 14% appearing a single time and about 3.6% taken by the ten largest. The material sequenced was memory CD4+ T cells from blood. These receptors originate from a female donor in good health, serving as a healthy control.

CDR3: CAINIQGQNYGYTF. For the CDR3, the DNA is TGTGCCATCAACATACAGGGGCAGAACTATGGCTACACCTTC. The chain employs TRBV10-3 and TRBJ1-2, with 7 bases lining up with TRBD1. V gave up 7 bases and J gave up 2 bases; unmatched junction bases: 7. The CDR3 consists of 14 residues. Germline V gene lookup returns CDR1 ENHRY and CDR2 SYGVKD.

V usage is TRBV20-1 and J usage is TRBJ2-1; TRBD1 might be the D (5 bases). Germline assignment: CDR1 DFQATT and CDR2 SNEGSKA (reference sequence). Trimming took 5 bases from V and 3 from J, leaving 14 bases between them. The CDR3 extends over 14 amino acids. This chain's CDR3 is CSAQGGLNYNEQFF. CDR3 DNA: TGCAGTGCTCAGGGCGGATTAAACTACAATGAGCAGTTCTTC.

This clonotype was counted only a few times. This chain joins TRBV28 and TRBJ2-3, with D hard to call. Trimming took 6 bases from V and 2 from J, leaving 9 bases between them. From germline, CDR1 is MDHEN and CDR2 SYDVKM. CDR3 size: 13 residues. The CDR3: CASSGLLTDTQYF. The CDR3 bases are TGTGCCAGCAGCGGGCTCCTCACAGATACGCAGTATTTT.

This sequence joins TRBV20-1 and TRBJ2-3, with 12 nucleotides matching TRBD2. The trim removed 4 bases at V and 0 bases at J, leaving 11 bases unmatched. CDR3 size: 18 residues. CDR1 DFQATT and CDR2 SNEGSKA come from the germline V gene (reference sequence). CDR3: CSAIRLAGGPSSTDTQYF. In DNA, the CDR3 is TGCAGTGCTATAAGGCTAGCGGGGGGGCCTTCTAGCACAGATACGCAGTATTTT.

This chain uses TRBV2 with TRBJ2-1; 9 positions match TRBD1. Trimming at V came to 8 bases and at J to 6 bases, leaving 11 bases not matched to a gene. The germline V gene has CDR1 SNHLY and CDR2 FYNNEI. This CDR3 contains 15 residues. DNA for the CDR3: TGTGCCAGCCGAGGACAGGGGCAGGTCGGCAATGAGCAGTTCTTC. The encoded protein is CASRGQGQVGNEQFF.

This clonotype was picked up many times. This rearrangement joins TRBV4-3 to TRBJ2-2, with D perhaps matching TRBD1 (5 bases). This CDR3 is built from 14 residues. The germline gives CDR1 LGHNA, CDR2 YSLEER. V dropped 1 base and J dropped 7 bases, with 10 bases sitting between them. DNA for the CDR3: TGCGCCAGCAGCCAAGGGACATCGGGCGGGGAGCTGTTTTTT. Protein sequence: CASSQGTSGGELFF.

This clonotype was recorded many times. Here the CDR3 DNA reads TGTGCCATCAGTGAGTCCTCTCTGACTGAAGCTTTCTTT. It encodes CAISESSLTEAFF. The chain links TRBV10-3 to TRBJ1-1, with D unresolved. Trimming cost V 0 bases and J 5 bases, with 7 bases left between them. The V gene's germline CDR1 is ENHRY and CDR2 SYGVKD. CDR3 length equals 13 residues.

This clonotype has more than one count but fewer than ten. J is TRBJ2-7 and V is TRBV12-3 or TRBV12-4; the D is unclear. V was clipped by 6 bases and J by 1 base, with 10 bases between them. There are 13 residues in the CDR3. DNA for the CDR3: TGTGCCAGCAGGTTGGGAATATCCTACGAGCAGTACTTC. It yields the protein CASRLGISYEQYF.

V gene TRBV4-1 combines with J gene TRBJ1-6, with D perhaps TRBD1 (5 bases). V lost 6 bases and J lost 7, with 19 bases in between. CDR3 size: 16 residues. Germline values: CDR1 MGHRA, CDR2 YSYEKL. The DNA of the CDR3 is TGCGCCAGCAGTCCCGGGCAGGGAAAAGGCAATTCACCCCTCCACTTT. Residues: CASSPGQGKGNSPLHF.

The CDR3 DNA sequence: TGTGCCAGCAGTGGGACAGGGCCTGTTGGCACTGAAGCTTTCTTT. It yields the protein CASSGTGPVGTEAFF. This chain uses TRBV12-3 or TRBV12-4 with TRBJ1-1, with 9 bases matching TRBD1. After removal of 5 bases from V and 4 bases from J, the junction contained 8 bases not matched to a gene. This CDR3 is 15 amino acids long.

In its sample, this clonotype was seen a few times. The chain combines TRBV20-1 with TRBJ2-7, with TRBD2 identical over 11 bases. The CDR3 spans 15 residues. Germline loops: CDR1 DFQATT, CDR2 SNEGSKA (reference sequence). J gave up 1 base and V 6 bases, and 8 bases lay outside the gene matches. The CDR3 reads CSATKGTSGSYEQYF. The CDR3 region has the DNA TGCAGTGCAACTAAAGGGACTAGCGGTTCCTACGAGCAGTACTTC.

As to this clonotype: A read error may account for a junction end that differs from germline. The genes are TRBV7-7 and TRBJ2-1; no definite D call. The germline V gene has CDR1 SSHAT and CDR2 FNYEAQ (reference sequence). This CDR3 has 15 amino acids. The CDR3 reads CASSLDWDKDNEQFF. The DNA of the CDR3 is TGTGCTAGCAGCTTAGACTGGGATAAGGACAATGAGCAGTTCTTC.

V gene TRBV18 combines with J gene TRBJ1-3, with 9 bases lining up with TRBD1. J was trimmed by 0 bases and V by 8 bases; bases with no gene match: 5. Germline values: CDR1 KGHSH, CDR2 LQKENI. The CDR3 runs 15 residues. The CDR3 DNA follows: TGTGCCAGCACGGGACAGGGCGTCTCTGGAAACACCATATATTTT. It translates to CASTGQGVSGNTIYF. Together with reference TRBV18 and TRBJ1-3, the CDR3 gives the full variable domain: NAGVMQNPRHLVRRRGQEARLRCSPMKGHSHVYWYRQLPEEGLKFMVYLQKENIIDESGMPKERFSAEFPKEGPSILRIQQVVRGDSAAYFCASTGQGVSGNTIYFGEGSWLTVV.

This clonotype showed up just a few times. The rearrangement links TRBV20-1 to TRBJ2-7; TRBD1 matches 8 bases. The CDR3 is 15 residues long. CDR1 and CDR2 (germline): DFQATT, SNEGSKA (reference sequence). Trimming at V came to 4 bases and at J to 9 bases, leaving 17 bases not matched to a gene. CDR3 sequence: CSATPYGTGVEGQYF. The CDR3 nucleotides read TGCAGTGCTACCCCCTACGGGACAGGTGTTGAGGGGCAGTACTTC.

This clonotype has more than one count but fewer than ten. V usage is TRBV27 and J usage is TRBJ2-7; D remains ambiguous. V was trimmed by 5 bases and J by 0 bases, leaving 5 bases between them. The CDR3 extends over 12 amino acids. Germline V gene sequence: CDR1 MNHEY, CDR2 SMNVEV (reference sequence). CDR3 residues: CASSLCSYEQYF. CDR3 bases: TGTGCCAGCAGTCTTTGCTCCTACGAGCAGTACTTC.

The chain employs TRBV5-1 and TRBJ1-1, with a tentative D call TRBD1 (5 bases). The CDR3 extends over 15 amino acids. Germline CDR1 reads SGHRS; CDR2 reads YFSETQ. V was clipped by 0 bases and J by 1 base, with 10 bases between them. The CDR3 spells CASSLDAGPNTEAFF. For the CDR3, the DNA is TGCGCCAGCAGCTTGGATGCAGGGCCGAACACTGAAGCTTTCTTT.

The CDR3 spells CASSEGHLRGNGEKLFF. DNA for the CDR3: TGTGCCAGCAGTGAAGGGCACCTCAGGGGGAATGGAGAAAAACTGTTTTTT. The chain carries TRBV6-1 and TRBJ1-4; 7 nucleotides align to TRBD1. V shed 1 base and J 8 bases; nucleotides not matched to a gene: 13. The CDR3 spans 17 residues. Looked up from germline, CDR1 is MNHNS and CDR2 is SASEGT.

This clonotype was seen at least ten times. V gene TRBV20-1 combines with J gene TRBJ2-7; 9 bases are shared with TRBD2. The CDR3 extends over 16 amino acids. Germline trimming cut 6 bases from V and 5 bases from J; bases unmatched to any gene: 17. From germline, CDR1 is DFQATT and CDR2 SNEGSKA (reference sequence). The chain's CDR3 is CSAHGASGKLSHEQYF. The CDR3 bases are TGCAGTGCCCATGGGGCTAGCGGGAAACTTAGCCACGAGCAGTACTTC.